A selection of T cell receptor beta chains follows, all from one sample in a study of blood T cell repertoires in COVID-19. Produced via immunoSEQ multiplex PCR; TCRdb's table is partial and in-frame only. Among 150,000 to 200,000 clones listed, about 88% were seen once. Sequences were obtained from peripheral blood. These receptors were taken from a man younger than 35 who had recovered from COVID-19. The CDR3 runs from the conserved cysteine through the conserved F or W. A D gene is named only where the DNA matches it firmly. The listing skips clone size in some rows; elsewhere it reads once, few, many or a size class.

V,size,D,J,CDR3,DNA
TRBV5-5,once,TRBD2,TRBJ2-7,CASSFGGTTYEQYF,TGTGCCAGCAGCTTCGGGGGGACGACCTACGAGCAGTACTTC
TRBV3-1/TRBV3-2,NA,TRBD2,TRBJ2-7,CASRPSGIGEQYF,TGTGCCAGCCGTCCTAGCGGGATCGGCGAGCAGTACTTC
TRBV5-1,once,TRBD1,TRBJ2-5,CASSFGQGLETQYF,TGCGCCAGCAGCTTCGGACAGGGACTAGAGACCCAGTACTTC
TRBV4-1,NA,TRBD1,TRBJ1-1,CASSQAWTGPTEAFF,TGCGCCAGCAGCCAAGCCTGGACAGGACCCACTGAAGCTTTCTTT
TRBV18,NA,NA,TRBJ1-2,CASSPGGDGNYGYTF,TGTGCCAGCTCACCCGGAGGGGACGGAAACTATGGCTACACCTTC
TRBV7-8,NA,NA,TRBJ2-7,CASSSQPGATYEQYF,TGTGCCAGCAGCTCACAACCTGGCGCGACATACGAGCAGTACTTC
TRBV5-1,NA,TRBD2,TRBJ2-5,CASSLGSGRGQETQYF,TGCGCCAGCAGCTTGGGGAGCGGGAGGGGGCAAGAGACCCAGTACTTC
TRBV30,NA,NA,TRBJ2-2,CAWSKRTDTGELFF,TGTGCCTGGAGTAAGCGGACGGACACCGGGGAGCTGTTTTTT
TRBV6-5,NA,NA,TRBJ1-2,CASSFSILNYGYTF,TGTGCCAGCAGTTTCTCAATATTAAACTATGGCTACACCTTC
TRBV7-2,once,TRBD1,TRBJ2-7,CASSRQGGQGARQYF,TGTGCCAGCAGCCGGCAAGGGGGACAGGGCGCGCGGCAGTACTTC
TRBV3-1/TRBV3-2,NA,NA,TRBJ1-2,CASSQGGLNYGYTF,TGTGCCAGCAGCCAAGGGGGGCTCAACTATGGCTACACCTTC
TRBV29-1,NA,NA,TRBJ2-3,CSGSRADTQYF,TGCAGCGGGAGCAGGGCGGATACGCAGTATTTT
TRBV9,once,TRBD2,TRBJ2-7,CASSVDGTSGSWRFDEQYF,TGTGCCAGCAGCGTAGACGGGACTAGCGGGTCCTGGCGGTTTGACGAGCAGTACTTC
TRBV6-2/TRBV6-3,NA,NA,TRBJ2-1,CASSYSMVAPSYNEQFF,TGTGCCAGCAGTTACTCGATGGTAGCGCCCTCCTACAATGAGCAGTTCTTC
TRBV11-2,NA,NA,TRBJ2-7,CASSLDRQLTYEQYF,TGTGCCAGCAGCTTAGATCGACAGTTGACCTACGAGCAGTACTTC
TRBV29-1,NA,TRBD1,TRBJ1-1,CSVVTGATEAFF,TGCAGCGTGGTTACAGGGGCGACTGAAGCTTTCTTT
TRBV11-3,NA,NA,TRBJ2-5,CASSLSGIGETQYF,TGTGCCAGCAGCTTAAGCGGTATTGGTGAGACCCAGTACTTC
TRBV7-6,NA,TRBD1,TRBJ2-2,CASSPGQANTGELFF,TGTGCCAGCAGCCCGGGACAGGCGAACACCGGGGAGCTGTTTTTT
TRBV3-1/TRBV3-2,NA,NA,TRBJ2-7,CASSLWTDYAYEQYF,TGTGCCAGCAGCCTCTGGACAGATTATGCTTACGAGCAGTACTTC
TRBV5-8,once,NA,TRBJ2-5,CASSRGSRETQYF,TGTGCCAGCAGCCGGGGGTCACGTGAGACCCAGTACTTC
TRBV3-1/TRBV3-2,NA,NA,TRBJ1-2,CASSQERRGPGYTF,TGTGCCAGCAGCCAAGAACGGCGGGGGCCTGGCTACACCTTC
TRBV18,NA,TRBD2,TRBJ2-7,CASSPTSGSYYEQYF,TGTGCCAGCTCCCCAACTAGCGGGAGTTATTACGAGCAGTACTTC
TRBV7-9,NA,TRBD1,TRBJ1-1,CASSPVPGGNGGHTEAFF,TGTGCCAGCAGCCCCGTTCCAGGGGGTAATGGGGGACACACTGAAGCTTTCTTT
TRBV19,NA,NA,TRBJ2-2,CASSEKGISTGELFF,TGTGCCAGTAGTGAGAAGGGGATATCCACCGGGGAGCTGTTTTTT
TRBV2,NA,NA,TRBJ2-7,CASSYLEGYYEQYF,TGTGCCAGCAGTTATCTCGAGGGATACTACGAGCAGTACTTC
TRBV6-2/TRBV6-3,NA,TRBD2,TRBJ2-1,CASSLRSQTSGYNEQFF,TGTGCCAGCAGTTTACGCTCCCAGACTAGCGGATACAATGAGCAGTTCTTC
TRBV6-2/TRBV6-3,NA,NA,TRBJ1-2,CASSYRDSNGYTF,TGTGCCAGCAGTTACCGGGACTCCAATGGCTACACCTTC
TRBV15,once,TRBD1,TRBJ1-5,CATSKNGETGSQHF,TGTGCCACCAGCAAAAATGGGGAGACAGGGTCTCAGCATTTT
TRBV7-9,NA,TRBD1,TRBJ1-4,CASSPGTAREKLFF,TGTGCCAGCAGCCCCGGGACAGCAAGGGAAAAACTGTTTTTT
TRBV5-8,NA,TRBD1,TRBJ2-1,CASSRTGGTYLRNEQFF,TGTGCCAGCAGCCGTACAGGGGGAACCTACCTCCGCAATGAGCAGTTCTTC
TRBV19,few,NA,TRBJ1-3,CASSIREGTIYF,TGTGCCAGTAGTATTCGGGAAGGCACCATATATTTT
TRBV5-5,NA,NA,TRBJ2-7,CASSFRDTDPYEQYF,TGTGCCAGCAGCTTTCGGGACACCGATCCCTACGAGCAGTACTTC
TRBV9,NA,TRBD1,TRBJ2-5,CASSVDLGQGQETQYF,TGTGCCAGCAGCGTAGATCTGGGACAGGGCCAAGAGACCCAGTACTTC
TRBV11-2,NA,NA,TRBJ2-3,CASSLGVGGRTDTQYF,TGTGCCAGCAGCTTAGGGGTTGGAGGGAGGACAGATACGCAGTATTTT
TRBV28,NA,TRBD1,TRBJ1-2,CATRGQGGYGYTF,TGTGCCACCCGCGGACAGGGAGGCTATGGCTACACCTTC
TRBV27,NA,TRBD1,TRBJ2-7,CASSRTGGFDEQYF,TGTGCCAGCAGTCGGACAGGGGGCTTCGACGAGCAGTACTTC
TRBV7-2,NA,NA,TRBJ1-5,CASSYLGGAWQPQHF,TGTGCCAGCAGTTACCTCGGAGGGGCGTGGCAGCCCCAGCATTTT
TRBV2,NA,NA,TRBJ2-3,CASTVGGSGTDTQYF,TGTGCCAGCACTGTTGGAGGGTCTGGCACAGATACGCAGTATTTT
TRBV7-9,NA,NA,TRBJ2-7,CASSLGDIYEQYF,TGTGCCAGCAGCTTAGGGGACATCTACGAGCAGTACTTC
TRBV14,NA,NA,TRBJ2-7,CASSLLGTVAYEQYF,TGTGCCAGCAGCTTATTAGGAACAGTCGCCTACGAGCAGTACTTC
TRBV5-1,once,NA,TRBJ2-5,CASSYRPTGGKETQYF,TGCGCCAGCAGCTATCGTCCGACAGGCGGTAAAGAGACCCAGTACTTC
TRBV4-1,NA,NA,TRBJ1-1,CASSQFGGTEAFF,TGCGCCAGCAGCCAATTCGGTGGCACTGAAGCTTTCTTT
TRBV19,NA,TRBD1,TRBJ1-5,CASSMFNRGGQPQHF,TGTGCCAGTAGTATGTTTAACAGGGGGGGACAGCCCCAGCATTTT
TRBV4-1,NA,TRBD1,TRBJ2-7,CASGETGGLTYEQYF,TGCGCCAGCGGGGAAACAGGGGGGCTAACCTACGAGCAGTACTTC